These T cell receptor beta chains were read from a single sample in a study of T cells in Graves' hyperthyroidism and ophthalmopathy. TCRdb re-called the multiplex PCR reads with MiXCR, one entry per CDR3 protein. The data contain a few hundred thousand distinct CDR3 sequences, 14% of them singletons. Sequencing was done on a sample of blood. These receptors were collected from a woman aged 25 to 39 with Graves' hyperthyroidism that later progressed to Graves' ophthalmopathy. Both conserved end residues are part of each CDR3. The D gene is left open where the match is weak. Only some rows state a clone size, as once, few, many or a class for expanded clones.

.,.,TRBJ2-2,TRBV7-3,TGTGCCAGCAGCTCCCGCATACCTAGGACCACCGGGGAGCTGTTTTTT,CASSSRIPRTTGELFF
many,TRBD1,TRBJ2-5,TRBV5-1,TGCGCCAGCAGTCATGGACAGGACCAAGAGACCCAGTACTTC,CASSHGQDQETQYF
.,.,TRBJ2-1,TRBV18,TGTGCCAGCTCACTGGCTAGCATGGCCTACAATGAGCAGTTCTTC,CASSLASMAYNEQFF
.,TRBD2,TRBJ2-2,TRBV19,TGTGCCAGTAGTATAGATCTTGGCGGGAGTCCCCGGGGGCTGTTTTTT,CASSIDLGGSPRGLFF
few,.,TRBJ2-2,TRBV6-2/TRBV6-3,TGTGCCAGCAAGCCGGGAACGAACACCGGGGAGCTGTTTTTT,CASKPGTNTGELFF
many,TRBD2,TRBJ2-7,TRBV7-8,TGTGCCCCCTCCCAGGACGAGGGCGGGAGGGCCTACGAGCAGTACTTC,CAPSQDEGGRAYEQYF
many,.,TRBJ1-1,TRBV9,TGTGCCAGCAGCGTAGAGGGAGCTCCCGGCATGAACACTGAAGCTTTCTTT,CASSVEGAPGMNTEAFF
.,.,TRBJ2-7,TRBV3-1,TGTGCCAGCAGCCTTCGGGCCTCTTACTACGAGCAGTACTTC,CASSLRASYYEQYF
many,TRBD1,TRBJ1-6,TRBV19,TGTGCCAGTAGTACCGGACAGGCAATTAATTCACCCCTCCACTTT,CASSTGQAINSPLHF
many,.,TRBJ2-7,TRBV6-5,TGTGCCAGCAGTTACAGCAGGGAAGGCGAGCAGTACTTC,CASSYSREGEQYF
many,.,TRBJ1-2,TRBV12-3/TRBV12-4,TGTGCCAGCAGTTTAGCGCGTAGGAGTGGGGACTATGGCTACACCTTC,CASSLARRSGDYGYTF
many,TRBD1,TRBJ2-3,TRBV7-9,TGTGCCAGCAGCCTCGGACAGGGGGCGAAAGATACGCAGTATTTT,CASSLGQGAKDTQYF
many,TRBD1,TRBJ2-7,TRBV13,TGTGCCAGCGGGACAGGGATGTCCTACGAGCAGTACTTC,CASGTGMSYEQYF
many,.,TRBJ2-3,TRBV7-8,TGTGCCAGCAGCTCAGGGACATCTAGCACAGATACGCAGTATTTT,CASSSGTSSTDTQYF
.,TRBD2,TRBJ2-1,TRBV15,TGTGCCACCAGCAGAGATAGTAGCGGGATCGGGGATGAGCAGTTCTTC,CATSRDSSGIGDEQFF
many,.,TRBJ1-2,TRBV6-1,TGTGCCAGCAGTTTGGGGAATGTCTATGGCTACACCTTC,CASSLGNVYGYTF
many,TRBD1,TRBJ1-1,TRBV19,TGTGCCAGCAGCATCGACAGGGGGAACACTGAAGCTTTCTTT,CASSIDRGNTEAFF
many,.,TRBJ1-5,TRBV7-9,TGTGCCAGCAGCCGATCGGATAGCAATCAGCCCCAGCATTTT,CASSRSDSNQPQHF
many,.,TRBJ1-4,TRBV12-3/TRBV12-4,TGTGCCAGCACTCTTTTGGGCGGTGAAAAACTGTTTTTT,CASTLLGGEKLFF
.,.,TRBJ2-2,TRBV20-1,TGCAGTGCTCAAAGCGACACCGGGGAGCTGTTTTTT,CSAQSDTGELFF